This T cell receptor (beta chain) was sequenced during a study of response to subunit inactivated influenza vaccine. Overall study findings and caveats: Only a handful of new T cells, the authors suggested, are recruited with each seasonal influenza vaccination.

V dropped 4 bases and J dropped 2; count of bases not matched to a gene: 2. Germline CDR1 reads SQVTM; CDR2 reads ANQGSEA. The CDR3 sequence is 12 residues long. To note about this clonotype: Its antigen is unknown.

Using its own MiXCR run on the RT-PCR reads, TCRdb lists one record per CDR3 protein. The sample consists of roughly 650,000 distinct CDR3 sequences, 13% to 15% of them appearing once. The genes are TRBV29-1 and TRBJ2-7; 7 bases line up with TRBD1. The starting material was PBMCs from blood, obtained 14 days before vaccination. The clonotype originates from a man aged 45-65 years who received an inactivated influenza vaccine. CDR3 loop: CSVGRGTYEQYF. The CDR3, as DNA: TGCAGCGTTGGCAGGGGGACCTACGAGCAGTACTTC.